A single sample gave rise to the 18 T cell receptor beta chains below, sequenced in a study of blood T cell repertoires in COVID-19. The assay was immunoSEQ multiplex PCR, and TCRdb's table has in-frame clones only and misses some. The table shows some 500,000 clones, with around nine tenths occurring only once. The sample taken for sequencing was peripheral blood. The receptors derive from a woman aged 50 to 60 with COVID-19, enrolled during active disease.

This sequence joins TRBV30 and TRBJ1-2; D is uncertain. This CDR3 is built from 13 residues. The V end lost 2 bases, the J end lost 4 bases, and 11 bases lay between the germline ends. Germline V CDR1 and CDR2: GTSNPN, SVGIG (reference sequence). The CDR3 region has the DNA TGTGCCTGGAGTAGTTTGGGCAGCTATGGCTACACCTTC. Translated: CAWSSLGSYGYTF.

The chain couples TRBV12-3 or TRBV12-4 to TRBJ1-5; possibly TRBD1 for D (5 bases). V lost 6 bases and J lost 7, with 13 bases in between. The CDR3 consists of 13 residues. The CDR3 sequence is CASSRQIWQPQHF. The CDR3 DNA follows: TGTGCCAGCAGCCGACAGATTTGGCAGCCCCAGCATTTT.

This chain uses TRBV12-3 or TRBV12-4 with TRBJ1-3; 7 bases line up with TRBD1. The V gene end was trimmed by 5 bases and the J gene end by 9 bases; junction bases not matched to a gene: 7. The CDR3 covers 13 residues. The CDR3: CASSTRQGGTIYF. The DNA of the CDR3 is TGTGCCAGCAGTACCAGACAGGGAGGCACCATATATTTT.

The rearrangement uses TRBV7-8 and TRBJ2-7; D gene unclear. Trimming cost V 5 bases and J 1 base, with 6 bases left between them. Per the germline V gene, CDR1 is SGHVS and CDR2 is FQNEAQ. The CDR3 extends over 12 amino acids. The CDR3 region is CASSQTSYEQYF. CDR3 coding DNA: TGTGCCAGCAGCCAAACATCCTACGAGCAGTACTTC. Based on the CDR3 plus reference TRBV7-8 and TRBJ2-7, the full variable domain is GAGVSQSPRYKVAKRGQDVALRCDPISGHVSLFWYQQALGQGPEFLTYFQNEAQLDKSGLPSDRFFAERPEGSVSTLKIQRTQQEDSAVYLCASSQTSYEQYFGPGTRLTVT.

This chain connects TRBV7-2 to TRBJ2-3; 10 nucleotides line up with TRBD2. In germline, CDR1 is SGHTA, CDR2 FQGNSA. V shed 5 bases, J shed 2 bases, and the junction held 7 bases outside the gene matches. CDR3 length: 16 amino acids. CDR3 DNA: TGTGCCAGCAGCCATAGCGGGGGGTCAATCACAGATACGCAGTATTTT. This translates into CASSHSGGSITDTQYF.

This clone has just one count. The chain carries TRBV4-2 and TRBJ1-1; D is uncertain. This CDR3 is 13 amino acids long. Germline V gene sequence: CDR1 LGHNA, CDR2 YNFKEQ. V dropped 1 base and J dropped 6 bases, with 9 bases sitting between them. Here the CDR3 DNA reads TGTGCCAGCAGCCAAGTCCGAGGCTCTGAAGCTTTCTTT. This gives the protein CASSQVRGSEAFF.

This clone was picked up a small number of times. V gene TRBV2 combines with J gene TRBJ1-5; TRBD1 agrees at 7 bases. CDR1 SNHLY and CDR2 FYNNEI come from the germline V gene. J was trimmed by 6 bases and V by 1 base; bases with no gene match: 3. The CDR3 extends over 14 amino acids. CDR3 coding DNA: TGTGCCAGCAGTGAAGACAGGGGAGCTCAGCCCCAGCATTTT. Its translation is CASSEDRGAQPQHF.

The chain uses TRBV7-3 and TRBJ1-6; TRBD1 matches at 7 bases. The length of the CDR3 is 13 residues. Germline-derived CDR1 and CDR2 are SGHTA and FQGTGA. J gave up 8 bases and V 2 bases, and 0 bases lay outside the gene matches. The CDR3 DNA sequence: TGTGCCAGCAGCTTACAGGGGGATTCACCCCTCCACTTT. Encoded protein: CASSLQGDSPLHF. The variable domain in full, completed from reference TRBV7-3 and TRBJ1-6, reads GAGVSQTPSNKVTEKGKYVELRCDPISGHTALYWYRQSLGQGPEFLIYFQGTGAADDSGLPNDRFFAVRPEGSVSTLKIQRTERGDSAVYLCASSLQGDSPLHFGNGTRLTVT.

A single count supports this clone. The chain couples TRBV7-9 to TRBJ2-2; 16 positions agree with TRBD2. V lost 5 bases and J lost 5; bases outside the gene matches: 11. This CDR3 has 19 residues. Germline-derived CDR1 and CDR2 are SEHNR and FQNEAQ (reference sequence). The CDR3 reads CASSPRGTSGGASTGELFF. As DNA, the CDR3 is TGTGCCAGCAGCCCCCGAGGGACTAGCGGGGGGGCAAGTACCGGGGAGCTGTTTTTT.

This clone showed up just once. The gene calls are TRBV6-5 and TRBJ2-1; 11 bases are a match to TRBD2. V was pared by 5 bases and J by 4 bases, with 4 bases of the junction left unmatched. CDR1 is MNHEY, CDR2 SVGAGI, per germline. The CDR3 consists of 15 residues. DNA for the CDR3: TGTGCCAGCAGTCCCGGGACTAGCGGTTACAATGAGCAGTTCTTC. Translating it yields CASSPGTSGYNEQFF.

The CDR3 DNA reads TGTGCCAGCAGTGAAGACAGGGGTCGAGTCAATGAGCAGTTCTTC. It yields the protein CASSEDRGRVNEQFF. The rearrangement links TRBV6-1 to TRBJ2-1, with 7 bases that match TRBD1. CDR3 size: 15 residues. Trimming at V came to 1 base and at J to 6 bases, leaving 6 bases not matched to a gene. Germline V lookup: CDR1 MNHNS, CDR2 SASEGT.

This clone occurred a few times. The chain is built from TRBV4-1 and TRBJ2-2; perhaps TRBD1 as D (5 bases). Germline V gene data show CDR1 as MGHRA and CDR2 as YSYEKL. The V end lost 3 bases, the J end lost 8 bases, and 13 bases lay between the germline ends. The length of the CDR3 is 14 residues. CDR3 residues: CASSQRTLGGELFF. The CDR3 coding sequence is TGCGCCAGCAGCCAGAGGACACTCGGTGGGGAGCTGTTTTTT.

In this sample, this clone turned up a few times. This chain connects TRBV7-9 to TRBJ1-1; D gene unclear. Germline V lookup: CDR1 SEHNR, CDR2 FQNEAQ (reference sequence). Trimming stripped 2 bases from V and 4 bases from J, with 11 bases between. This CDR3 spans 14 amino acids. The CDR3 is CASSLRQEGTEAFF. The CDR3 DNA sequence: TGTGCCAGCAGCTTAAGGCAGGAGGGCACTGAAGCTTTCTTT.

The rearrangement joins TRBV5-1 to TRBJ1-2; TRBD1 is a possible D gene (5 bases). V gave up 0 bases and J gave up 5 bases, with 14 bases separating them. The CDR3 covers 15 residues. The germline V gene has CDR1 SGHRS and CDR2 YFSETQ. The CDR3, as DNA: TGCGCCAGCAGCTTGGATAGCGGGGGGTGGTATGGCTACACCTTC. Translating it yields CASSLDSGGWYGYTF.

The rearrangement uses TRBV6-4 and TRBJ2-6; TRBD1 aligns across 7 bases. The CDR3 sequence is 16 residues long. V gave up 8 bases and J gave up 0 bases; unmatched junction bases: 7. Per germline, CDR1 MRHNA and CDR2 SNTAGT. CDR3 nucleotides: TGTGCCAGCGGTAAGGGGGACAGCTCTGGGGCCAACGTCCTGACTTTC. Amino acid sequence: CASGKGDSSGANVLTF.

The V and J genes are TRBV30 and TRBJ1-1; no firm D call. V lost 3 bases and J lost 1, with 18 bases in between. The CDR3 totals 16 residues. Germline V gene lookup returns CDR1 GTSNPN and CDR2 SVGIG (reference sequence). The CDR3 nucleotides read TGTGCCTGGAGCGCCCCCGTCTCAAGAGAGAACACTGAAGCTTTCTTT. Its protein is CAWSAPVSRENTEAFF.

The V gene is TRBV6-1, the J gene TRBJ1-2; the D gene is possibly TRBD1 (5 bases). Germline CDR1 is MNHNS and CDR2 is SASEGT. Trimming took 0 bases from V and 4 from J, leaving 12 bases between them. There are 15 residues in the CDR3. CDR3 nucleotide sequence: TGTGCCAGCAGTGAAGCACGGGGGTCGGGCTATGGCTACACCTTC. Protein sequence: CASSEARGSGYGYTF.

In DNA, the CDR3 is TGTGCCTGGAGTGGAGAGGAAGAGACCCAGTACTTC. Protein: CAWSGEEETQYF. The chain joins TRBV30 to TRBJ2-5, with D uncertain. The CDR3 has 12 residues. V lost 1 base to trimming and J lost 3 bases, with 6 bases between them. Germline V CDR1 and CDR2: GTSNPN, SVGIG (reference sequence).